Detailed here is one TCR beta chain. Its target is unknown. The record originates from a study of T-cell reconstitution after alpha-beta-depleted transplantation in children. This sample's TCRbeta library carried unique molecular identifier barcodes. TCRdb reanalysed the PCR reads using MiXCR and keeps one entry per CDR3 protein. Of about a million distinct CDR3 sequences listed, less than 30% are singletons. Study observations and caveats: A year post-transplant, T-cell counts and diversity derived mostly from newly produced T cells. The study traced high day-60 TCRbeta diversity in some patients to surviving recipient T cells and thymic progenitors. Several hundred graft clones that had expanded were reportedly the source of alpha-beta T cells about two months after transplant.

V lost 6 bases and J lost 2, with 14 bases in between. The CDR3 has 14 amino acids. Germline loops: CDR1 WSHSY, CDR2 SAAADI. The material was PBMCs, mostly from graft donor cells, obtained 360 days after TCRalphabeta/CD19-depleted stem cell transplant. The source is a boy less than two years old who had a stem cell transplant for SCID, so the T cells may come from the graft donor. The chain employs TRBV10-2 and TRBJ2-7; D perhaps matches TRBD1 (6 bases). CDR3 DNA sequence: TGCGCCAGCAGGGGGGCAGGGATGGCCTACGAGCAGTACTTC. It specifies CASRGAGMAYEQYF.